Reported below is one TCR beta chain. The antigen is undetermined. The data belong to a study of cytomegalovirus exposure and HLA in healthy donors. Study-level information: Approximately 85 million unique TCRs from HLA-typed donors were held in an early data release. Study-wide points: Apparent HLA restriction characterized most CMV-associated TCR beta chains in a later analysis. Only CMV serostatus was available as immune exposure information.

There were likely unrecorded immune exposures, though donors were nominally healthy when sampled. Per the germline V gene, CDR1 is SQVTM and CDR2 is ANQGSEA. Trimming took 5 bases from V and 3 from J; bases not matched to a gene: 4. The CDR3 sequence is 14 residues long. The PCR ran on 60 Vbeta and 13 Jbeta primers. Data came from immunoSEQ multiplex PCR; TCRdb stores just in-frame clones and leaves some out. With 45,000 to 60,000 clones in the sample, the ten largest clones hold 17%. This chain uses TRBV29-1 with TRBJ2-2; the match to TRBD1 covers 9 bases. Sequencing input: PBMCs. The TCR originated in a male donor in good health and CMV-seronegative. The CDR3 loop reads CSVSRTGDTGELFF. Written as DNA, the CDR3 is TGCAGCGTTAGCAGGACAGGGGACACCGGGGAGCTGTTTTTT.